This T cell receptor (beta chain) is from a study of T cells in localized non-small cell lung cancer. The study, taken as a whole, reports: Of the tissues analyzed, uninvolved adjacent lung showed maximal T cell clonality, greater than tumor.

Clones were sequenced by immunoSEQ multiplex PCR, and TCRdb holds only the in-frame ones, with some missing. This table has fewer than 95,000 clones, more than 75% appearing once. Trimming took 5 bases from V and 3 from J, leaving 7 bases between them. The CDR3 contains 12 residues. From germline, CDR1 is MDHEN and CDR2 SYDVKM. Concerning this clone: What it binds is not known.

The chain uses TRBV28 and TRBJ2-5, with D perhaps TRBD1 (5 bases). Sample: PBMCs, taken before any cancer treatment. The sequence came from a woman aged 35 to 70 with stage II squamous cell lung carcinoma. This CDR3 is CASSGAKETQYF. CDR3 DNA sequence: TGTGCCAGCAGTGGGGCGAAAGAGACCCAGTACTTC. The variable domain in full, completed from reference TRBV28 and TRBJ2-5, reads DVKVTQSSRYLVKRTGEKVFLECVQDMDHENMFWYRQDPGLGLRLIYFSYDVKMKEKGDIPEGYSVSREKKERFSLILESASTNQTSMYLCASSGAKETQYFGPGTRLLVL.